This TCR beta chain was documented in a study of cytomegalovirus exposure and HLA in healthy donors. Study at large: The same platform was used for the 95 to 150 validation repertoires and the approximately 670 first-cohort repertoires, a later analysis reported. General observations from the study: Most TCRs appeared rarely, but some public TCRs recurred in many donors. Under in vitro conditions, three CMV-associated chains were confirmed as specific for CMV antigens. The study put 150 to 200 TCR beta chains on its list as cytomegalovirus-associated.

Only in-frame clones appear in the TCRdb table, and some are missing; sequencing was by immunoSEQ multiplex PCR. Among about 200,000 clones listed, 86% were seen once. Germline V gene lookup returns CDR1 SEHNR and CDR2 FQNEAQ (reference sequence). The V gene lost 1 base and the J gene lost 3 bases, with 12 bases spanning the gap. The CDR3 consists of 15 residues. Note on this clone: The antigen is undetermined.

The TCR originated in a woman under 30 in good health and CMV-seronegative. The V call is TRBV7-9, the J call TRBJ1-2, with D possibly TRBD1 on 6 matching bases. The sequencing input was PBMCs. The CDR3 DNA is TGTGCCAGCAGCTTAGGGTGGGGGCAGGACTATGGCTACACCTTC. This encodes CASSLGWGQDYGYTF. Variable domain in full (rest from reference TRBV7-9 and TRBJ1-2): DTGVSQNPRHKITKRGQNVTFRCDPISEHNRLYWYRQTLGQGPEFLTYFQNEAQLEKSRLLSDRFSAERPKGSFSTLEIQRTEQGDSAMYLCASSLGWGQDYGYTFGSGTRLTVV.